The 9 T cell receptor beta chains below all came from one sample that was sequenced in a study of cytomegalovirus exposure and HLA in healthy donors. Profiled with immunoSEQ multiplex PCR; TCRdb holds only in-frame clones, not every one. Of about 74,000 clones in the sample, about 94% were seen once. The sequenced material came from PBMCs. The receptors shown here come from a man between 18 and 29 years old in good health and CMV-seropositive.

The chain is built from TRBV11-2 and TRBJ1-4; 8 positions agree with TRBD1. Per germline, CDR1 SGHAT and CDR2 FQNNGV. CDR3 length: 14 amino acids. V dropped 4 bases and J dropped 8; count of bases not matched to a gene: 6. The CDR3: CASSSDRGREKLFF. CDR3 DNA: TGTGCCAGCAGCTCCGACAGGGGACGAGAAAAACTGTTTTTT.

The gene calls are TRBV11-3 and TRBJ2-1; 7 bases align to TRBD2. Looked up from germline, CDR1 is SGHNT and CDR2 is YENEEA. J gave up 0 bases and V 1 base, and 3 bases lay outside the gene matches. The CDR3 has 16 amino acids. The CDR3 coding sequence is TGTGCCAGCAGCTTAGGGCGGGAGAGCTCCTACAATGAGCAGTTCTTC. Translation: CASSLGRESSYNEQFF. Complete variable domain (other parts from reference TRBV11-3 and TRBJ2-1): EAGVVQSPRYKIIEKKQPVAFWCNPISGHNTLYWYLQNLGQGPELLIRYENEEAVDDSQLPKDRFSAERLKGVDSTLKIQPAELGDSAVYLCASSLGRESSYNEQFFGPGTRLTVL.

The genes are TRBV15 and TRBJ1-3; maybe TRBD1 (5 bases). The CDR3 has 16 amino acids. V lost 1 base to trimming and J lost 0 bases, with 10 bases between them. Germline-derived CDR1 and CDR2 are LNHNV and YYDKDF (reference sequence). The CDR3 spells CATSRVSTVSGNTIYF. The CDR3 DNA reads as TGTGCCACCAGCAGAGTATCGACAGTCTCTGGAAACACCATATATTTT.

The CDR3 spells CASSESGLGETQYF. CDR3 bases: TGTGCCAGCAGTGAGTCGGGGTTAGGAGAGACCCAGTACTTC. The genes are TRBV25-1 and TRBJ2-5, with a weak D call TRBD2 (5 bases). CDR1 MGHDK and CDR2 SYGVNS come from the germline V gene. The CDR3 spans 14 residues. Trimming removed 3 bases at V and 4 bases at J, with 12 bases between.

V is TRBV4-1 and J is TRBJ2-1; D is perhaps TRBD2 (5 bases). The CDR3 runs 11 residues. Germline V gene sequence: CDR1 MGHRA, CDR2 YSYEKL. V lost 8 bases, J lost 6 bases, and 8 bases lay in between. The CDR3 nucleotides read TGCGCCAGCGGGAGAGCCAATGAGCAGTTCTTC. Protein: CASGRANEQFF.

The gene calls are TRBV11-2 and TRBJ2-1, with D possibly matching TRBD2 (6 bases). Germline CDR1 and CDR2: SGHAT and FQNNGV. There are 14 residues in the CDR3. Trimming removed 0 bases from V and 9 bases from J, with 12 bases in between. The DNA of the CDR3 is TGTGCCAGCAGCTTAGAGTCTTGGGGAGGTGAGCAGTTCTTC. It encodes CASSLESWGGEQFF.

CDR3: CASSLGTGEEQYF. CDR3 DNA: TGTGCCAGCAGTCTAGGGACAGGGGAAGAGCAGTACTTC. This chain uses TRBV7-3 with TRBJ2-7, with 10 nucleotides matching TRBD1. The J segment lost 7 bases and the V segment lost 6 bases, leaving 6 bases of the junction unmatched. The CDR3 is made up of 13 amino acids. The germline gives CDR1 SGHTA, CDR2 FQGTGA.

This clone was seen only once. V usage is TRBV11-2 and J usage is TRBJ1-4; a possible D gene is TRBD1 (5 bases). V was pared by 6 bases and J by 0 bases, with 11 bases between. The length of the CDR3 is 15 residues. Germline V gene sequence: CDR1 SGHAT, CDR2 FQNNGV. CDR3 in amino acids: CASRGTGATNEKLFF. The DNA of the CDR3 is TGTGCCAGCAGGGGGACGGGGGCAACTAATGAAAAACTGTTTTTT. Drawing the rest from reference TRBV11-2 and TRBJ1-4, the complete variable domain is EAGVAQSPRYKIIEKRQSVAFWCNPISGHATLYWYQQILGQGPKLLIQFQNNGVVDDSQLPKDRFSAERLKGVDSTLKIQPAKLEDSAVYLCASRGTGATNEKLFFGSGTQLSVL.

The CDR3 DNA sequence: TGTGCCAGCAGTCACGGGACAGGGGGCCCAGATACGCAGTATTTT. Amino acid sequence: CASSHGTGGPDTQYF. J is TRBJ2-3 and V is TRBV25-1; 12 bases are shared with TRBD1. The V gene end was trimmed by 5 bases and the J gene end by 4 bases; junction bases not matched to a gene: 4. The CDR3 sequence is 15 residues long. The V gene's germline CDR1 is MGHDK and CDR2 SYGVNS.